This T cell receptor beta chain was captured by sequencing in a study of identical twins. Whole-study results and caveats: Low generation-probability sequences were in excess among twin-shared out-of-frame alpha sequences. With abundant cord blood beta clonotypes, insertions were fewer; memory repertoires showed no such pattern.

With respect to this clonotype: Its target is not known.

TCRdb analysed the 5' RACE reads with MiXCR anew, one entry per CDR3 protein. Seen here are over 550,000 distinct CDR3 sequences, just over 7% observed once, and the top ten hold 1.6%. These data were also filed under a second study, of yellow fever vaccine responses in identical twins.

The sample taken for sequencing was PBMCs. The receptor's source is a woman younger than 30 in good health.

CDR3 amino acids: CASSTETGKYYEQYF. DNA of the CDR3: TGTGCCAGCAGCACCGAGACAGGGAAGTACTACGAGCAGTACTTC. V and J are TRBV7-6 and TRBJ2-7, with 7 bases aligning to TRBD1. From germline, CDR1 is SGHVS and CDR2 FNYEAQ. Unmatched junction bases numbered 10, after V lost 5 bases and J lost 3 bases. This CDR3 comprises 15 residues.